The 8 T cell receptor beta chains listed next were all sequenced from one sample in a study of human T cells and chemical hapten exposure. Time point defined: patch test 3, about 24 weeks after DPC sensitization. Treatment specified: therapeutic diphenylcyclopropenone sensitization with weekly scalp DPC. TCRdb recomputed calls from the RACE reads with MiXCR, one row per CDR3 protein. The repertoire includes some 96,000 distinct CDR3 sequences, roughly 27% of them detected once, and 10% sits in the top ten. The material was whole blood, obtained in connection with sensitization to the hapten diphenylcyclopropenone (DPC). These receptors were obtained from a middle-aged man with alopecia areata. Some clones in this sample may be carry-over from other donors' samples.

This clonotype turned up a few times. The J gene is TRBJ2-3, the V gene TRBV20-1; D is unresolved. In germline, CDR1 is DFQATT, CDR2 SNEGSKA (reference sequence). The V end was cut by 5 bases, the J end by 0 bases, with 9 bases between. This CDR3 is built from 13 residues. In DNA form, the CDR3 reads TGCAGTGCTCTCTACTATAGCACAGATACGCAGTATTTT. Residues: CSALYYSTDTQYF.

V is TRBV7-6 and J is TRBJ2-1; D gene uncertain. Germline CDR1 and CDR2: SGHVS and FNYEAQ. V was clipped by 0 bases and J by 9 bases, with 6 bases between them. The CDR3 spans 12 residues. CDR3 coding DNA: TGTGCCAGCAGCTTAGCTACGGGTGAGCAGTTCTTC. It yields the protein CASSLATGEQFF.

The chain joins TRBV3-1 to TRBJ2-3, with no clear D. The V gene's germline CDR1 is LGHDT and CDR2 YNNKEL (reference sequence). The CDR3 length is 15 residues. Between the trimmed V and J ends, which lost 6 bases and 6 bases, there was a span of 19 bases. The DNA for the CDR3 is TGTGCCAGCAGTACTGGGCAGGCGCTCTTGGATACGCAGTATTTT. It yields the protein CASSTGQALLDTQYF.

The chain recombines TRBV29-1 with TRBJ2-4; 8 positions agree with TRBD2. The CDR3 contains 16 residues. J gave up 0 bases and V 3 bases, and 7 bases lay outside the gene matches. Germline loops: CDR1 SQVTM, CDR2 ANQGSEA. CDR3 nucleotides: TGCAGCGTTGAGAGGGTTAGCGGGGTAGCCAAAAACATTCAGTACTTC. The encoded protein is CSVERVSGVAKNIQYF. The entire variable domain, with the rest obtained from reference TRBV29-1 and TRBJ2-4, is as follows: SAVISQKPSRDICQRGTSLTIQCQVDSQVTMMFWYRQQPGQSLTLIATANQGSEATYESGFVIDKFPISRPNLTFSTLTVSNMSPEDSSIYLCSVERVSGVAKNIQYFGAGTRLSVL.

This clonotype was observed a handful of times. This chain uses TRBV18 with TRBJ2-1; D uncertain. This CDR3 comprises 12 residues. From germline, CDR1 is KGHSH and CDR2 LQKENI. V was pared by 3 bases and J by 7 bases, with 7 bases between. This CDR3 is CASSPETNEQFF. The CDR3 coding sequence is TGTGCCAGCTCACCTGAGACTAATGAGCAGTTCTTC.

This chain connects TRBV10-2 to TRBJ1-2; D perhaps matches TRBD1 (5 bases). Trimming removed 7 bases at V and 0 bases at J, with 9 bases between. Germline CDR1 WSHSY, CDR2 SAAADI. CDR3 length: 13 amino acids. The CDR3 sequence: CASTDNPNYGYTF. The CDR3, as DNA: TGCGCCAGCACGGACAACCCTAACTATGGCTACACCTTC.

This clonotype was observed a few times. The gene calls are TRBV24-1 and TRBJ2-1; D not resolved. The germline V and J ends were trimmed by 5 bases and 0 bases, with 10 bases remaining between them. CDR3 length: 15 amino acids. Looked up from germline, CDR1 is KGHDR and CDR2 is SFDVKD. The CDR3 sequence is CATSGFSTSYNEQFF. CDR3 DNA: TGTGCCACCAGTGGATTCAGTACCTCCTACAATGAGCAGTTCTTC.

This chain uses TRBV20-1 with TRBJ2-7; no firm D call. V was cut by 6 bases and J by 8 bases, with 17 bases left in between. Germline CDR1 DFQATT, CDR2 SNEGSKA (reference sequence). The CDR3 is 12 residues long. CDR3 sequence (DNA): TGCAGTGCCGACACTCGTCTCGGAAAGCAGTACTTC. This gives the protein CSADTRLGKQYF.